Listed below are T cell receptor beta chains from one sample, sequenced in a study of radiation and T cells in renal cell carcinoma. Measured with immunoSEQ multiplex PCR; TCRdb has only the in-frame clones, and not every one. The sample contains some 75,000 clones, roughly 80% of which appear only once. The sequencing used blood, collected from a patient whose treatment included radiotherapy and nephrectomy. The source is a man aged 55 to 70 with renal cell carcinoma. Both conserved end residues are part of each CDR3. Fields, in order: D gene, clone size, V gene, J gene, CDR3 DNA, CDR3 protein. A D gene is named only where the DNA matches it firmly. Clone size is not always given. Where it is, it says once, few, many or a class for expanded clones.

d_call: -
clone_size: -
v_call: TRBV19
j_call: TRBJ1-3
cdr3_nt: TGTGCCAGTAGTATCGACGGGACAGGAAACACCATATATTTT
cdr3_aa: CASSIDGTGNTIYF

d_call: TRBD1
clone_size: -
v_call: TRBV28
j_call: TRBJ2-7
cdr3_nt: TGTGCCAGCAGTTCCGGACAGGGCTACGAGCAGTACTTC
cdr3_aa: CASSSGQGYEQYF

d_call: -
clone_size: -
v_call: TRBV6-1
j_call: TRBJ2-2
cdr3_nt: TGTGCCAGCAGTGAATGGGGGAACACCGGGGAGCTGTTTTTT
cdr3_aa: CASSEWGNTGELFF

d_call: TRBD1
clone_size: -
v_call: TRBV27
j_call: TRBJ1-2
cdr3_nt: TGTGCCAGCAGTTCCTCCGGGACAGGGAGAGACTATGGCTACACCTTC
cdr3_aa: CASSSSGTGRDYGYTF

d_call: -
clone_size: -
v_call: TRBV5-5
j_call: TRBJ2-1
cdr3_nt: TGTGCCAGCAGCTTCCGGGGTAACTCCTACAATGAGCAGTTCTTC
cdr3_aa: CASSFRGNSYNEQFF

d_call: TRBD1
clone_size: -
v_call: TRBV10-3
j_call: TRBJ1-2
cdr3_nt: TGTGCCATCAGTGAGTCGATAACAGGGGGCGCAGGCTATGGCTACACCTTC
cdr3_aa: CAISESITGGAGYGYTF

d_call: TRBD1
clone_size: -
v_call: TRBV19
j_call: TRBJ2-3
cdr3_nt: TGTGCCAGTAGTCTAACCCCCGGGACAGGATACACAGATACGCAGTATTTT
cdr3_aa: CASSLTPGTGYTDTQYF

d_call: TRBD2
clone_size: -
v_call: TRBV7-8
j_call: TRBJ2-3
cdr3_nt: TGTGCCAGCAGGAGGAGGTGGCGGGAGGGCCTAACAGATACGCAGTATTTT
cdr3_aa: CASRRRWREGLTDTQYF

d_call: -
clone_size: -
v_call: TRBV15
j_call: TRBJ2-3
cdr3_nt: TGTGCCACCAGCACTGGACGGTTTAGCACAGATACGCAGTATTTT
cdr3_aa: CATSTGRFSTDTQYF

d_call: -
clone_size: few
v_call: TRBV27
j_call: TRBJ2-7
cdr3_nt: TGTGCCAGCAGTTCGGGACCCTCTTACGAGCAGTACTTC
cdr3_aa: CASSSGPSYEQYF

d_call: TRBD1
clone_size: -
v_call: TRBV5-4
j_call: TRBJ1-2
cdr3_nt: TGTGCCAGCAGCCTCTCCAGGGGGTTGGGCTATGGCTACACCTTC
cdr3_aa: CASSLSRGLGYGYTF

d_call: -
clone_size: -
v_call: TRBV28
j_call: TRBJ2-3
cdr3_nt: TGTGCCAGCAGCGGGCGGGATCCCACAGATACGCAGTATTTT
cdr3_aa: CASSGRDPTDTQYF

d_call: TRBD1
clone_size: -
v_call: TRBV25-1
j_call: TRBJ1-6
cdr3_nt: TGTGCCAGCAGTGACCCCGGGACAGACTCCTATAATTCACCCCTCCACTTT
cdr3_aa: CASSDPGTDSYNSPLHF

d_call: TRBD2
clone_size: -
v_call: TRBV7-2
j_call: TRBJ2-1
cdr3_nt: TGTGCCAGCAGCCCCGATAGCGGGAGGACCCACAATGAGCAGTTCTTC
cdr3_aa: CASSPDSGRTHNEQFF

d_call: TRBD1
clone_size: -
v_call: TRBV28
j_call: TRBJ1-1
cdr3_nt: TGTGCCAGCAGTTTGAGACAGGGGAACACTGAAGCTTTCTTT
cdr3_aa: CASSLRQGNTEAFF

d_call: -
clone_size: -
v_call: TRBV18
j_call: TRBJ2-5
cdr3_nt: TGTGCCAGCTCACCCCCTCTGAAGACCCAGTACTTC
cdr3_aa: CASSPPLKTQYF

d_call: -
clone_size: once
v_call: TRBV6-5
j_call: TRBJ2-7
cdr3_nt: TGTGCCAGCAGTTACTCGAACGGGAACGAGCAGTACTTC
cdr3_aa: CASSYSNGNEQYF

d_call: TRBD1
clone_size: -
v_call: TRBV5-6
j_call: TRBJ1-1
cdr3_nt: TGTGCCAGCAGCCGACAGGGGGCGCGTGAAGCTTTCTTT
cdr3_aa: CASSRQGAREAFF

d_call: -
clone_size: -
v_call: TRBV25-1
j_call: TRBJ2-2
cdr3_nt: TGTGCCAGCAGGGGTGGTGGGACCGGGGAGCTGTTTTTT
cdr3_aa: CASRGGGTGELFF

d_call: -
clone_size: once
v_call: TRBV7-8
j_call: TRBJ1-2
cdr3_nt: TGTGCCAGCAGCTTAGCGAACGGGCTGGATGGCTACACCTTC
cdr3_aa: CASSLANGLDGYTF

d_call: -
clone_size: -
v_call: TRBV4-1
j_call: TRBJ1-5
cdr3_nt: TGCGCCAGCAGCCAAGTTGGCTTGCAGCCCCAGCATTTT
cdr3_aa: CASSQVGLQPQHF

d_call: -
clone_size: -
v_call: TRBV7-2
j_call: TRBJ2-1
cdr3_nt: TGTGCCAGCAGCTCCAACCCGGCAGGGGAGCAGTTCTTC
cdr3_aa: CASSSNPAGEQFF

d_call: TRBD1
clone_size: -
v_call: TRBV30
j_call: TRBJ2-7
cdr3_nt: TGTGCCTGGGCTAACCGGGACAGCCCCTTCTACGAGCAGTACTTC
cdr3_aa: CAWANRDSPFYEQYF

d_call: TRBD2
clone_size: few
v_call: TRBV27
j_call: TRBJ2-2
cdr3_nt: TGTGCCAGCAGAAAAATTCTAGCGGGAGATTTCACCGGGGAGCTGTTTTTT
cdr3_aa: CASRKILAGDFTGELFF

d_call: -
clone_size: -
v_call: TRBV10-3
j_call: TRBJ2-7
cdr3_nt: TGTGCCATCACTCCGACTAGTCAGGGCAACGAGCAGTACTTC
cdr3_aa: CAITPTSQGNEQYF